This TCR beta chain was identified in a study of T cells after yellow fever vaccination. Study results and limitations: The secondary response was weaker but peaked faster, day 5 versus 15. Most primary-vaccination clones reappeared after the booster (approximately 97% CD4, 88% CD8). Abundant bulk-population clonotypes could contaminate the FACS-sorted repertoires.

Template switching by 5'RACE produced TCR cDNA, adding a universal primer site and UMIs. A single record per CDR3 protein comes from TCRdb applying MiXCR to the 5' RACE reads. The table shows over 300,000 distinct CDR3 sequences, with approximately 3.8% occurring only once. Germline CDR1 SEHNR, CDR2 FQNEAQ (reference sequence). The V gene lost 2 bases and the J gene lost 7 bases, with 15 bases spanning the gap. CDR3 length: 14 amino acids. This clonotype showed up many times. Its antigen is not identified. Sample: PBMCs, taken on the day of the yellow fever booster vaccination. The rearrangement joins TRBV7-9 to TRBJ2-7, with D perhaps TRBD1 (6 bases). The clonotype comes from a man between 18 and 35 years old who received the YFV17D yellow fever vaccine. The chain's CDR3 is CASSLNRDTGEQYF. In DNA, the CDR3 is TGTGCCAGCAGCTTAAACCGGGACACTGGGGAGCAGTACTTC. Filled out from reference TRBV7-9 and TRBJ2-7, the complete variable domain reads DTGVSQNPRHKITKRGQNVTFRCDPISEHNRLYWYRQTLGQGPEFLTYFQNEAQLEKSRLLSDRFSAERPKGSFSTLEIQRTEQGDSAMYLCASSLNRDTGEQYFGPGTRLTVT.